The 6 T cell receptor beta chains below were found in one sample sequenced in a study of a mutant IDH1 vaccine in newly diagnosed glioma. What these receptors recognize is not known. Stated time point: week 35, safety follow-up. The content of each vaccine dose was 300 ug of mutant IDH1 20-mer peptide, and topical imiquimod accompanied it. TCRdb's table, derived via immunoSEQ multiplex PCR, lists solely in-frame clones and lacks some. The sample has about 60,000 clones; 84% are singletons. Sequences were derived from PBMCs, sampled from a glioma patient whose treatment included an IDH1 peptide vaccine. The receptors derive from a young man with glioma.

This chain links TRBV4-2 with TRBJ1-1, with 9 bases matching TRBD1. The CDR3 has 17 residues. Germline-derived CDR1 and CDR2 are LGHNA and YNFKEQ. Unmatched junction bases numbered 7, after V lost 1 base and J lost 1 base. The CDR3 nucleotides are TGTGCCAGCAGCCAAGTGGGACAGGGAATTGGGAACACTGAAGCTTTCTTT. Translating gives CASSQVGQGIGNTEAFF.

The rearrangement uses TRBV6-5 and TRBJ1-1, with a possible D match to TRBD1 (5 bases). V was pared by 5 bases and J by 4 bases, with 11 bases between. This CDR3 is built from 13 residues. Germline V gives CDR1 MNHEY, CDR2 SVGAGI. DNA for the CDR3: TGTGCCAGCAGTCAAGCAGGGTTCACTGAAGCTTTCTTT. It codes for CASSQAGFTEAFF.

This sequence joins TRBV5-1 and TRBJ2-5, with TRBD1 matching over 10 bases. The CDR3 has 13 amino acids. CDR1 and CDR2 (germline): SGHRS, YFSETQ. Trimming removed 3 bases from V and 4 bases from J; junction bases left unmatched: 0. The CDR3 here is CASSWDRGETQYF. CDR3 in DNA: TGCGCCAGCAGCTGGGACAGGGGAGAGACCCAGTACTTC.

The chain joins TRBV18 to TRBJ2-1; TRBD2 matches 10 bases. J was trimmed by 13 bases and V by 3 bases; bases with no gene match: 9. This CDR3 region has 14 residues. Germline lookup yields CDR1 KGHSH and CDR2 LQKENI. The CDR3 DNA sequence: TGTGCCAGCTCACCCTCCGAGCGGGGGGGCGGCCAGTTCTTC. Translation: CASSPSERGGGQFF.

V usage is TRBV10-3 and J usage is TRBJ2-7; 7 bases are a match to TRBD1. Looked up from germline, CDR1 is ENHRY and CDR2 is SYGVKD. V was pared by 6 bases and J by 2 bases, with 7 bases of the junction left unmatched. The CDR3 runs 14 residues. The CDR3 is CAIRDRDRTYEQYF. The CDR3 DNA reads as TGTGCCATCAGGGACCGGGACAGAACCTACGAGCAGTACTTC.

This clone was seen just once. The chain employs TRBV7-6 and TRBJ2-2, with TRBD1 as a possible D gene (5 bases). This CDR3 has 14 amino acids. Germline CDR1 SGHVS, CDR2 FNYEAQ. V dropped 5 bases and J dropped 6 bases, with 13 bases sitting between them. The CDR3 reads CASSRLRGSGELFF. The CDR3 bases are TGTGCCAGCAGCAGACTTAGGGGATCCGGGGAGCTGTTTTTT.